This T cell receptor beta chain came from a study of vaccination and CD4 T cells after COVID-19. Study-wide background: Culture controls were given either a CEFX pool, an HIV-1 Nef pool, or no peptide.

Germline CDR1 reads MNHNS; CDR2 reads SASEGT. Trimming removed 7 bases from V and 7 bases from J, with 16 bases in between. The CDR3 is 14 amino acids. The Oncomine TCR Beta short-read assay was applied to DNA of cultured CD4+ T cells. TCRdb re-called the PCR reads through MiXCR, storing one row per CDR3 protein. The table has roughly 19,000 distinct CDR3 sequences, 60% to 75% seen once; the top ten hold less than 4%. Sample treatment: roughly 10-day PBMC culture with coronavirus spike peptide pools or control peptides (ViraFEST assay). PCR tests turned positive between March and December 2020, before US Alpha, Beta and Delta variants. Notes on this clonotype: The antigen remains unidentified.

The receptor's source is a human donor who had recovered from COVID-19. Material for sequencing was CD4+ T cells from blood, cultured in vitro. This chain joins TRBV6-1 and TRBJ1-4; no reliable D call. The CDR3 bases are TGTGCCAGCACCTCCGCGGGAGAGGGTGAAAAACTGTTTTTT. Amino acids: CASTSAGEGEKLFF.